Listed here are 29 T cell receptor beta chains from one sample, sequenced in a study of OX40 agonist ivuxolimab in advanced cancers. Here immunoSEQ multiplex PCR was the method, and the copy in TCRdb shows in-frame clones only, minus some. The table lists about 91,000 clones, around 87% of them singletons. This sample comprised CD4+ or CD8+ T cells sorted from blood, obtained in a trial of the OX40 agonist ivuxolimab. These receptors all come from an adult with an advanced solid tumor such as melanoma, head and neck, liver or kidney cancer.

V usage is TRBV9 and J usage is TRBJ1-4; D is unresolved. Germline CDR1 reads SGDLS; CDR2 reads YYNGEE. The CDR3 loop spans 16 amino acids. The V and J ends lost 0 bases and 8 bases respectively, with 17 bases between them. The CDR3 reads CASSVAPDPRREKLFF. The DNA of the CDR3 is TGTGCCAGCAGCGTAGCCCCGGACCCGCGAAGAGAAAAACTGTTTTTT.

The chain is built from TRBV10-3 and TRBJ2-1, with 12 bases fitting TRBD2. Per the germline V gene, CDR1 is ENHRY and CDR2 is SYGVKD. The V gene end was trimmed by 0 bases and the J gene end by 8 bases; junction bases not matched to a gene: 5. The CDR3 covers 16 residues. The DNA of the CDR3 is TGTGCCATCAGTGAGTCGCTGACTAGCGGGAGAGATGAGCAGTTCTTC. It translates to CAISESLTSGRDEQFF.

This chain uses TRBV28 with TRBJ2-1; the D is unclear. CDR1 and CDR2 (germline): MDHEN, SYDVKM. Trimming removed 5 bases from V and 10 bases from J, with 12 bases in between. The CDR3 has 12 amino acids. As DNA, the CDR3 is TGTGCCAGCAGTCTTACCCTGGGGGAGCAGTTCTTC. Protein sequence: CASSLTLGEQFF.

The V and J genes are TRBV10-2 and TRBJ1-5; 7 positions match TRBD1. This CDR3 is built from 15 residues. Germline trimming cut 3 bases from V and 7 bases from J; bases unmatched to any gene: 9. CDR1 and CDR2 from the germline V gene are WSHSY and SAAADI. As DNA, the CDR3 is TGCGCCAGCAGTGAACCCCGACAGGGCGGGCAGCCCCAGCATTTT. Translation: CASSEPRQGGQPQHF.

The chain combines TRBV11-3 with TRBJ1-1; D unresolved. Germline loops: CDR1 SGHNT, CDR2 YENEEA. The CDR3 is 18 residues long. V was pared by 1 base and J by 1 base, with 19 bases between. The CDR3 loop reads CASSLASVVGWQNTEAFF. CDR3 in DNA: TGTGCCAGCAGCTTAGCGTCGGTCGTGGGGTGGCAGAACACTGAAGCTTTCTTT.

This clone is a singleton in its sample. This sequence joins TRBV6-5 and TRBJ2-7; D not certain. Trimming took 4 bases from V and 3 from J, leaving 13 bases between them. The CDR3 loop spans 14 amino acids. Germline V gives CDR1 MNHEY, CDR2 SVGAGI. For the CDR3, the DNA is TGTGCCAGCAGTTCCCTACCGCCCTTCTACGAGCAGTACGTC. It is translated as CASSSLPPFYEQYV.

The chain combines TRBV14 with TRBJ1-2; D may be TRBD1 (5 bases). Germline assignment: CDR1 SGHDN and CDR2 FVKESK. The V and J ends lost 4 bases and 5 bases respectively, with 14 bases between them. This CDR3 has 14 residues. CDR3 DNA sequence: TGTGCCAGCAGCCCCTCCGGGACGGCATATGGCTACACCTTC. Translating gives CASSPSGTAYGYTF.

The gene calls are TRBV5-1 and TRBJ2-1; TRBD2 agrees at 7 bases. Unmatched junction bases numbered 13, after V lost 1 base and J lost 6 bases. The CDR3 has 17 residues. CDR1 and CDR2 from the germline V gene are SGHRS and YFSETQ. CDR3 nucleotide sequence: TGCGCCAGCAGCTTGAGTCCTAGCGGAGGGGCAATCAATGAGCAGTTCTTC. Protein product: CASSLSPSGGAINEQFF.

In its sample, this clone was seen once. J is TRBJ2-3 and V is TRBV27; D not resolved. The CDR3 consists of 12 residues. The ends were cut back, 10 bases at V and 4 bases at J, with 12 bases in the middle. Germline lookup yields CDR1 MNHEY and CDR2 SMNVEV (reference sequence). CDR3 coding DNA: TGTGCCACCCATGGGAACGCAGATACGCAGTATTTT. Protein: CATHGNADTQYF.

The chain uses TRBV11-3 and TRBJ2-1; D ambiguous. Trimming cost V 2 bases and J 10 bases, with 9 bases left between them. The V gene's germline CDR1 is SGHNT and CDR2 YENEEA. The CDR3 is 12 amino acids. In nucleotides, the CDR3 is TGTGCCAGCAGCTTATTCGGCAGGGAGCAGTTCTTC. Amino acids: CASSLFGREQFF.

The gene calls are TRBV11-2 and TRBJ2-4; 8 nucleotides line up with TRBD2. This CDR3 has 16 residues. The trim removed 5 bases at V and 3 bases at J, leaving 9 bases unmatched. Per the germline V gene, CDR1 is SGHAT and CDR2 is FQNNGV. As DNA, the CDR3 is TGTGCCAGCAGCGACCGCTTGCTAGCGGGCAAAAACATTCAGTACTTC. This encodes CASSDRLLAGKNIQYF.

This clone is categorized as medium-sized. Other DNA sequences in this sample translate to the same CDR3. The gene calls are TRBV7-2 and TRBJ1-3; 8 positions agree with TRBD1. J lost 0 bases, V lost 2 bases, and 3 bases had no gene match. The germline gives CDR1 SGHTA, CDR2 FQGNSA. This CDR3 has 16 residues. The CDR3 loop reads CASSLTGGNSGNTIYF. CDR3 nucleotide sequence: TGTGCCAGCAGCTTAACAGGGGGAAACTCTGGAAACACCATATATTTT.

V gene TRBV7-2 combines with J gene TRBJ2-2; D may be TRBD1 (6 bases). The germline gives CDR1 SGHTA, CDR2 FQGNSA. The CDR3 extends over 14 amino acids. Trimming took off 5 bases at V and 1 base at J, with 8 bases between the two ends. This chain's CDR3 is CASSRTVNTGELFF. The CDR3 region has the DNA TGTGCCAGCAGCCGGACAGTGAACACCGGGGAGCTGTTTTTT.

This chain links TRBV5-6 with TRBJ1-2, with a weak D call TRBD1 (5 bases). The CDR3 consists of 14 residues. V was clipped by 8 bases and J by 8 bases, with 22 bases between them. The germline CDR1 and CDR2 sequences are SGHDT and YYEEEE. CDR3 loop: CARPSIGAAWGYTF. The CDR3 nucleotides read TGTGCCAGACCATCGATCGGGGCAGCGTGGGGCTACACCTTC.

This clone was recorded only once. The rearrangement uses TRBV9 and TRBJ1-6, with D perhaps matching TRBD1 (5 bases). V gave up 4 bases and J gave up 5 bases, with 16 bases separating them. The CDR3 runs 16 residues. Germline assignment: CDR1 SGDLS and CDR2 YYNGEE. In DNA form, the CDR3 reads TGTGCCAGCAGCCCTGAGGGGAACAGGCATAATTCACCCCTCCACTTT. It specifies CASSPEGNRHNSPLHF.

The chain carries TRBV25-1 and TRBJ2-1; 7 positions match TRBD2. The CDR3 is 13 amino acids. Unmatched junction bases numbered 3, after V lost 6 bases and J lost 4 bases. Germline CDR1 reads MGHDK; CDR2 reads SYGVNS. CDR3 bases: TGTGCCAGCAGAGCTAGCGGATACAATGAGCAGTTCTTC. Amino acids: CASRASGYNEQFF.

The chain uses TRBV28 and TRBJ2-7; 9 bases line up with TRBD1. Germline-derived CDR1 and CDR2 are MDHEN and SYDVKM. The CDR3 loop spans 16 amino acids. V was pared by 4 bases and J by 4 bases, with 11 bases of the junction left unmatched. CDR3 protein: CASSSHTGTGRYEQYF. DNA for the CDR3: TGTGCCAGCAGTTCCCATACCGGGACAGGGAGGTACGAGCAGTACTTC.

The chain recombines TRBV4-2 with TRBJ2-5, with unresolved D. The V end lost 0 bases, the J end lost 2 bases, and 7 bases lay between the germline ends. Germline V gene lookup returns CDR1 LGHNA and CDR2 YNFKEQ. The CDR3 is made up of 14 amino acids. This CDR3 reads CASSQDPGQETQYF. CDR3 nucleotides: TGTGCCAGCAGCCAAGATCCAGGACAAGAGACCCAGTACTTC.

V usage is TRBV15 and J usage is TRBJ1-1; D uncertain. CDR3 length: 14 residues. Trimming took off 1 base at V and 3 bases at J, with 9 bases between the two ends. The germline gives CDR1 LNHNV, CDR2 YYDKDF (reference sequence). The CDR3 region has the DNA TGTGCCACCAGCAGAGGTAGAGGTGACACTGAAGCTTTCTTT. This translates into CATSRGRGDTEAFF.

The CDR3 coding sequence is TGTGCCAGTAGTATAGGCAGGCGAAACTATGGCTACACCTTC. Translation: CASSIGRRNYGYTF. J is TRBJ1-2 and V is TRBV19; D remains unclear. This CDR3 is built from 14 residues. Trimming left V 1 base short and J 2 bases short, with 8 bases between. Germline CDR1 and CDR2: LNHDA and SQIVND (reference sequence). Supplemented by reference TRBV19 and TRBJ1-2, the full variable domain reads DGGITQSPKYLFRKEGQNVTLSCEQNLNHDAMYWYRQDPGQGLRLIYYSQIVNDFQKGDIAEGYSVSREKKESFPLTVTSAQKNPTAFYLCASSIGRRNYGYTFGSGTRLTVV.

The gene calls are TRBV20-1 and TRBJ2-1, with TRBD1 matching 7 bases. This CDR3 is built from 11 residues. Germline V gene lookup returns CDR1 DFQATT and CDR2 SNEGSKA (reference sequence). Germline trimming cut 6 bases from V and 8 bases from J; bases unmatched to any gene: 4. CDR3 DNA sequence: TGCAGTGCGAAAACAGGGGATGAGCAGTTCTTC. It translates to CSAKTGDEQFF.

The rearrangement uses TRBV7-8 and TRBJ1-5, with a weak D call TRBD1 (6 bases). This CDR3 comprises 15 residues. Germline CDR1 and CDR2: SGHVS and FQNEAQ. Trimming shortened V by 5 bases and J by 7 bases, and 18 bases separated the two germline ends. Here the CDR3 DNA reads TGTGCCAGCAGCACGATACAGGGAATCGGGCAGCCCCAGCATTTT. Translation gives CASSTIQGIGQPQHF. Filled out from reference TRBV7-8 and TRBJ1-5, the complete variable domain reads GAGVSQSPRYKVAKRGQDVALRCDPISGHVSLFWYQQALGQGPEFLTYFQNEAQLDKSGLPSDRFFAERPEGSVSTLKIQRTQQEDSAVYLCASSTIQGIGQPQHFGDGTRLSIL.

CDR3 protein: CASSEGQGAREQYF. DNA of the CDR3: TGTGCCAGCAGTGAGGGACAGGGGGCAAGGGAGCAGTACTTC. The chain links TRBV25-1 to TRBJ2-7, with 12 bases identical to TRBD1. Per the germline V gene, CDR1 is MGHDK and CDR2 is SYGVNS. V lost 3 bases, J lost 7 bases, and 4 bases stayed unmatched. CDR3 length: 14 residues.

This chain joins TRBV6-5 and TRBJ1-2; 10 bases agree with TRBD1. With 8 bases clipped from V and 8 bases from J, the junction kept 14 bases outside the gene matches. Germline-derived CDR1 and CDR2 are MNHEY and SVGAGI. The CDR3 runs 15 residues. CDR3 DNA: TGTGCCAGCGGACCGACAGGGGGCGCGAGTGACGGCTACACCTTC. This codes for CASGPTGGASDGYTF.

This clone was seen just once. This sequence joins TRBV30 and TRBJ1-5; D not certain. Trimming stripped 0 bases from V and 11 bases from J, with 8 bases between. The CDR3 is 11 residues long. The germline gives CDR1 GTSNPN, CDR2 SVGIG (reference sequence). CDR3 DNA: TGTGCCTGGAGTGTAAGTCGGGCCCAGCATTTT. Protein product: CAWSVSRAQHF.

This clone occurred a few times. The rearrangement links TRBV11-3 to TRBJ2-2; 7 positions match TRBD1. V shed 5 bases, J shed 2 bases, and the junction held 5 bases outside the gene matches. This CDR3 has 15 amino acids. Germline assignment: CDR1 SGHNT and CDR2 YENEEA. CDR3 region: CASSNRGQNTGELFF. CDR3 nucleotides: TGTGCCAGCAGCAATAGGGGGCAAAACACCGGGGAGCTGTTTTTT.

This clone was counted once. V and J are TRBV15 and TRBJ2-1; no firm D call. CDR1 is LNHNV, CDR2 YYDKDF, per germline (reference sequence). The ends were cut back, 1 base at V and 7 bases at J, with 20 bases in the middle. The CDR3 is 17 amino acids. In nucleotides, the CDR3 is TGTGCCACCAGCAGAGCCCTTTTAGAGGAGAAAAGGAATGAGCAGTTCTTC. Its protein is CATSRALLEEKRNEQFF. The full variable domain, with the rest looked up from reference TRBV15 and TRBJ2-1, is DAMVIQNPRYQVTQFGKPVTLSCSQTLNHNVMYWYQQKSSQAPKLLFHYYDKDFNNEADTPDNFQSRRPNTSFCFLDIRSPGLGDTAMYLCATSRALLEEKRNEQFFGPGTRLTVL.

V and J are TRBV27 and TRBJ2-1; TRBD2 matches 7 bases. CDR1 and CDR2 (germline): MNHEY, SMNVEV (reference sequence). There are 16 residues in the CDR3. J gave up 2 bases and V 5 bases, and 9 bases lay outside the gene matches. The CDR3 coding sequence is TGTGCCAGCAGTGCCCTACTAGCGTTTACCTACAATGAGCAGTTCTTC. It is translated as CASSALLAFTYNEQFF.

The chain links TRBV6-6 to TRBJ2-2, with 7 bases fitting TRBD1. The trim removed 4 bases at V and 4 bases at J, leaving 9 bases unmatched. The CDR3 runs 16 residues. CDR1 is MNHNY and CDR2 is SVGAGI in the germline V gene (reference sequence). The CDR3 DNA reads TGTGCCAGCAGTTCCCCCGACAGGGTAGGCACCGGGGAGCTGTTTTTT. It yields the protein CASSSPDRVGTGELFF.